Here is one TCR beta chain with its context. Its antigen is currently not known. Base qualities are not provided; no much larger clone lies one nucleotide away. These reads were obtained on an Illumina HiSeq 2500. Quantitative 5'-RACE with molecular barcodes was the method used to prepare the TCR beta libraries. Per the source publication's procedure: A new computational method, built on a probabilistic model of VDJ rearrangement, was used to identify disease-linked TCR variants. Using fastp trimming at Q25 and MiXCR clonotype assembly, TCRdb reanalyzed the public sequencing data and kept in-frame beta chains. Merged by CDR3 protein, the rows form single entries marked with the most common genes and DNA. The V and J calls reflect TCRdb's pipeline rather than the authors' work. Recorded for this sample are more than 300,000 distinct CDR3 sequences; 8% of them occurred a single time. The ten largest clones add up to more than 14% of the sample.

This sample was included in a study of CD8 T cells in ankylosing spondylitis (dated by TCRdb to 2017 to 2019). Regarding the complete study: To find TCR variants linked to disease, the study profiled T cell receptor beta repertoires in ankylosing spondylitis patients and healthy donors. In total, the full study cohort was made up of 108 healthy donors and approximately 24 ankylosing spondylitis patients. Peripheral blood was sampled, and synovial fluid was also collected from ankylosing spondylitis patients.

Findings and caveats that apply to the study as a whole: Some motif variants had previously been reported in the synovial fluid and blood of reactive arthritis patients, which suggests shared mechanisms of disease initiation. Significant enrichment of the disease-linked clones was reported in matched synovial fluid samples from ankylosing spondylitis patients. Blood from ankylosing spondylitis patients appeared to be characterized by a TCR beta motif made up of seven or eight highly homologous amino acid variants. The disease-linked clones showed a CD8+ phenotype and occurred at relatively low frequencies in peripheral blood.

The CDR3 holds 14 amino acids from the cysteine to the phenylalanine. The only DNA kept is the CDR3, 42 bases in frame from the first base. From a lookup of the germline V gene (reference sequence), CDR1 and CDR2 are SEHNR and FQNEAQ. V drops 5 bases and J drops 2 bases, leaving 13 bases in between. The sequenced sample was blood, either unsorted or a sorted T cell fraction (not recorded which). The chain employs TRBV7-9 and TRBJ2-7; the D gene lacks a confident call. The sequence came from a male donor with ankylosing spondylitis. This receptor carries the CDR3 CASSPSPGTYEQYF. Read as DNA, the sequence is TGTGCCAGCAGCCCAAGTCCCGGCACCTACGAGCAGTACTTC.